This T cell receptor (beta chain) originates from a study of blood T cell repertoires in COVID-19. Authors' analysis steps: Researchers report that nucleated cell counts were estimated from reference gene primer amplification. The method was immunoSEQ multiplex PCR; TCRdb's version includes in-frame clones alone and lacks a portion of them. That table supplies the V and J calls and clone size; D and trimming were determined from the DNA. The sample carries over 250,000 clones, about 87% recorded once. The Seattle patients joined while their infection was active and were tracked longitudinally afterward. The count of this clone is one. Specimen: peripheral blood. The sequence came from a woman aged 70 to 79 with COVID-19, enrolled during active disease.

CDR3 residues: CATSEKGSRAYGYTF. The CDR3 nucleotides read TGTGCCACCAGTGAGAAAGGGAGTAGGGCCTATGGCTACACCTTC. The chain recombines TRBV24-1 with TRBJ1-2, with D unclear. V dropped 4 bases and J dropped 4 bases, with 15 bases sitting between them. The CDR3 sequence is 15 residues long. Germline CDR1 reads KGHDR; CDR2 reads SFDVKD.